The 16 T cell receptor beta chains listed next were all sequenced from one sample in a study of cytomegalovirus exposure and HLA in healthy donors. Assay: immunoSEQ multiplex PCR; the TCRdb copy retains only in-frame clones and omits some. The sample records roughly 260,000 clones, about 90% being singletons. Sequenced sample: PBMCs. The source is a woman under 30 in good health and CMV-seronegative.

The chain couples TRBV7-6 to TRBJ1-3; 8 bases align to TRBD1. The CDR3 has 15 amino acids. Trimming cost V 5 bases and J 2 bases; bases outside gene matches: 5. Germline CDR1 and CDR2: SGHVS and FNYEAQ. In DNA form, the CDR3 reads TGTGCCAGCAGCGCCGCGACAGGGGCTGGAAACACCATATATTTT. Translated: CASSAATGAGNTIYF.

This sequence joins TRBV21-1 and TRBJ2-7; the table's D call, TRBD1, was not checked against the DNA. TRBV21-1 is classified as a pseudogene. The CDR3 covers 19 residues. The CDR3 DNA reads TGTGCCAGCAGCAAGGCGGTTCAGGGGGCGGGTTTGGGCTCCTACGAGCAGTACGTC. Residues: CASSKAVQGAGLGSYEQYV.

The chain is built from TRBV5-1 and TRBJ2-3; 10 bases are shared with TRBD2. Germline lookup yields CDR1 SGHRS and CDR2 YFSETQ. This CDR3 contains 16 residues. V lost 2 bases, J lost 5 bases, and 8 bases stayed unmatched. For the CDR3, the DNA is TGCGCCAGCAGCTTTAGGGCTAGCGGGGGAATAGATACGCAGTATTTT. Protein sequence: CASSFRASGGIDTQYF.

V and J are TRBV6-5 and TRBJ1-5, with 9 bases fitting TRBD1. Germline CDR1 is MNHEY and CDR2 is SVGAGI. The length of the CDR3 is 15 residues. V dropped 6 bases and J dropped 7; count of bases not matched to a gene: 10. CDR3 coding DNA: TGTGCCAGCAGACCGGGTGGGACAGGGAGACAGCCCCAGCATTTT. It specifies CASRPGGTGRQPQHF.

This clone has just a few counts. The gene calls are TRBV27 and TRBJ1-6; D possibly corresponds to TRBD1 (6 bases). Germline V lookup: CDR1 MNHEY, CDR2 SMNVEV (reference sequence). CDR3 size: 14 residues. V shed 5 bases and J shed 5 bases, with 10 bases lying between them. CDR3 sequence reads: CASSADSHNSPLHF. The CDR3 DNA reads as TGTGCCAGCAGTGCGGACAGCCATAATTCACCCCTCCACTTT.

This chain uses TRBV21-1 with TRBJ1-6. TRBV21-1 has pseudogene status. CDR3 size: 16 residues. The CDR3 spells CASRGDGGTYNSPLHF. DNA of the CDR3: TGTGCCAGCAGGGGCGACGGGGGAACTTATAATTCACCCCTCCACTTT.

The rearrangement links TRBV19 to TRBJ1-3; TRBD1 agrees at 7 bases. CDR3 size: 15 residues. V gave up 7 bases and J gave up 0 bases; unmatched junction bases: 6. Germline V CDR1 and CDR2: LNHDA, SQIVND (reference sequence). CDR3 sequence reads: CASNTDRSSGNTIYF. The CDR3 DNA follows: TGTGCCAGTAATACGGACAGGAGCTCTGGAAACACCATATATTTT.

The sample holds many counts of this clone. The CDR3: CASSPEPRRSPGELFF. The DNA of the CDR3 is TGTGCCAGCAGCCCCGAACCTCGTCGGTCCCCCGGGGAGCTGTTTTTT. V gene TRBV11-2 combines with J gene TRBJ2-2; D not resolved. Germline values: CDR1 SGHAT, CDR2 FQNNGV. V lost 5 bases to trimming and J lost 6 bases, with 19 bases between them. CDR3 length: 16 amino acids.

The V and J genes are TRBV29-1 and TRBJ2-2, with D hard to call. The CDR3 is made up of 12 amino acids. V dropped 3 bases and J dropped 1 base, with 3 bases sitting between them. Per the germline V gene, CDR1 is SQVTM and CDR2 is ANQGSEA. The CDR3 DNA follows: TGCAGCGTTGACAGGAACACCGGGGAGCTGTTTTTT. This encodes CSVDRNTGELFF.

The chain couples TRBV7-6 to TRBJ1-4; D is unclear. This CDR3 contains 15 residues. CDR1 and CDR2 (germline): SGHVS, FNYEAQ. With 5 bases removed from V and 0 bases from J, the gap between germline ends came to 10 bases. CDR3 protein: CASSADTATNEKLFF. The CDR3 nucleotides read TGTGCCAGCAGCGCCGACACCGCAACTAATGAAAAACTGTTTTTT.

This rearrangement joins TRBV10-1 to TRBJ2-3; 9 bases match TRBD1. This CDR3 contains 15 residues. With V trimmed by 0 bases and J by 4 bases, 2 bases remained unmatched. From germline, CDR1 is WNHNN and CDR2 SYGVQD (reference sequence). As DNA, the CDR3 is TGCGCCAGCAGTGAGTCGGGACAGGGCCCAGATACGCAGTATTTT. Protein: CASSESGQGPDTQYF.

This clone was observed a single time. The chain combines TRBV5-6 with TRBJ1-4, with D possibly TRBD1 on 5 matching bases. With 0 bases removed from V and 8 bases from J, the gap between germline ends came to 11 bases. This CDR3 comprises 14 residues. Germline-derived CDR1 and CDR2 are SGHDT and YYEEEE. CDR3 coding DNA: TGTGCCAGCAGCTTGGCAGGGTTTCGAGAAAAACTGTTTTTT. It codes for CASSLAGFREKLFF. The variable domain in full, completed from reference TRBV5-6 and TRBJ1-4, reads DAGVTQSPTHLIKTRGQQVTLRCSPKSGHDTVSWYQQALGQGPQFIFQYYEEEERQRGNFPDRFSGHQFPNYSSELNVNALLLGDSALYLCASSLAGFREKLFFGSGTQLSVL.

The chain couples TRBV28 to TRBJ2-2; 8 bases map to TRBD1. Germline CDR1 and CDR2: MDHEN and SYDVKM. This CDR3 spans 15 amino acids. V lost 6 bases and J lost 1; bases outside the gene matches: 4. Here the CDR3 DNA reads TGTGCCAGCAGCTTGACAGGGGTGAACACCGGGGAGCTGTTTTTT. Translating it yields CASSLTGVNTGELFF.

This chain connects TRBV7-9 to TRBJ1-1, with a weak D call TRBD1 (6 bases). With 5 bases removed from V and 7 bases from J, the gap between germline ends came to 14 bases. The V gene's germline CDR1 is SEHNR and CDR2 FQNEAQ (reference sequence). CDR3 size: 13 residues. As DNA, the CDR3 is TGTGCCAGCAGCAGTAAAGACAGGAGTGAAGCTTTCTTT. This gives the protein CASSSKDRSEAFF.

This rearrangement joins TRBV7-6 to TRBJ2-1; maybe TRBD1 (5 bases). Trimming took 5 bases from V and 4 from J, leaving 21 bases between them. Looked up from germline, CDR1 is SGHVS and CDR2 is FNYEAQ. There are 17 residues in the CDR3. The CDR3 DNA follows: TGTGCCAGCAGCCGCCAACAACAGGTATCCCGATACAATGAGCAGTTCTTC. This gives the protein CASSRQQQVSRYNEQFF.

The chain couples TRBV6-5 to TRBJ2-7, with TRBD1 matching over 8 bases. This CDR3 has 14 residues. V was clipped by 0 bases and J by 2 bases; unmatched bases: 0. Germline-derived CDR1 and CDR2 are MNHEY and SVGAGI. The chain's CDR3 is CASSYSQGAYEQYF. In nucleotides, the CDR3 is TGTGCCAGCAGTTACTCACAGGGGGCCTACGAGCAGTACTTC.